This T cell receptor (beta chain) was observed in a study of OX40 agonist ivuxolimab in advanced cancers. About the full investigation: Ivuxolimab, which targeted the costimulatory receptor OX40 (CD134), was an agonistic, fully human IgG2 monoclonal antibody. Intravenous ivuxolimab was administered to patients every 2 weeks at six dose levels: 0.01, 0.1, 0.3, 1.5, 3 and 10 mg/kg. Among the approximately 50 dose-escalation patients, around 20 had hepatocellular carcinoma, around 15 melanoma, 9 renal cell carcinoma and 9 head and neck cancer. The dose-escalation cohort was approximately 83% male with a mean age of roughly 62 years, ranging from roughly 20 to 80. Patients were allowed to have had prior anti-PD-1, anti-PD-L1 or anti-CTLA-4 therapy, and about 40% of the dose-escalation patients had been treated with checkpoint inhibitors. Partial responses occurred in three dose-escalation patients: two with cutaneous melanoma and one with hepatocellular carcinoma. Peripheral TCRbeta sequencing aimed to test whether ivuxolimab altered TCR sequence diversity and caused clonal T-cell expansion. The paper covers the monotherapy dose-escalation part of the phase I ivuxolimab trial, which included N = 52 patients.

In regard to this clone: Its cognate antigen has yet to be identified. Per-nucleotide qualities are absent, and no much larger clonotype sits a single base away.

To sequence the TCRbeta CDR3 region, genomic DNA was isolated from the sorted cells. The immunoSEQ Assay was used for sequencing of TCRbeta CDR3 regions. Here the immuneACCESS table is served through TCRdb, limited to in-frame sequences with V and J called. Missing clones are a known gap in these copies; in checked studies unresolved V genes cover under half, and the rest lacks a known reason. The sample contains about 13,000 clones, over 75% of them found a single time. Around 24% of the sample comes from the top ten. Points the paper makes about the study in general: Which antigens the clonally expanded peripheral T cells were specific for was not determined. At doses of 0.1 to 3.0 mg/kg, clonal expansion of both CD4+ and CD8+ blood T cells was observed from baseline to week 6. Low levels of normalized T-cell clonal expansion were also seen in some patients who did not respond. After ivuxolimab, expanded clones were on average more numerous among CD8+ T cells than among CD4+ T cells. In partial responders in the 0.1-3.0 mg/kg groups, normalized peripheral clonal expansion was found to be among the lowest, especially among CD8+ T cells.

Including the terminal cysteine and phenylalanine, the CDR3 comprises 16 residues. Solely the CDR3 DNA is kept, with 48 bases framed from the first base. Clipping removes 5 bases from V and 3 bases from J, with 6 as the unmatched junction base count. CDR1 and CDR2 are read off the germline V gene as MDHEN and SYDVKM. The trial excluded patients who had a history of autoimmune disease or were on systemic immunosuppression. Peripheral blood for TCR sequencing was drawn from every dose cohort at baseline, at cycle 4 day 1 and at cycle 7 day 1. Samples came from an open-label, multicenter, first-in-human phase I dose-escalation trial of ivuxolimab. Adults with locally advanced or metastatic head and neck squamous cell, hepatocellular, melanoma or renal cell carcinoma were enrolled in the trial. Before TCR sequencing, CD4+ T cells and CD8+ T cells were sorted from peripheral blood as separate populations.

The chain uses TRBV28 and TRBJ1-6, with TRBD1 identical over 8 junction bases. This specimen consisted of CD4+ or CD8+ T cells sorted from blood, obtained in a trial of the OX40 agonist ivuxolimab. The receptor was derived from an adult with an advanced solid tumor such as melanoma, head and neck, liver or kidney cancer. The sequenced DNA: TGTGCCAGCAGTCCCTCAGGGGGCCTCTATAATTCACCCCTCCACTTT. Translated, this is CASSPSGGLYNSPLHF. Joined to the reference TRBV28 and TRBJ1-6 proteins, this CDR3 gives the full variable domain: DVKVTQSSRYLVKRTGEKVFLECVQDMDHENMFWYRQDPGLGLRLIYFSYDVKMKEKGDIPEGYSVSREKKERFSLILESASTNQTSMYLCASSPSGGLYNSPLHFGNGTRLTVT.